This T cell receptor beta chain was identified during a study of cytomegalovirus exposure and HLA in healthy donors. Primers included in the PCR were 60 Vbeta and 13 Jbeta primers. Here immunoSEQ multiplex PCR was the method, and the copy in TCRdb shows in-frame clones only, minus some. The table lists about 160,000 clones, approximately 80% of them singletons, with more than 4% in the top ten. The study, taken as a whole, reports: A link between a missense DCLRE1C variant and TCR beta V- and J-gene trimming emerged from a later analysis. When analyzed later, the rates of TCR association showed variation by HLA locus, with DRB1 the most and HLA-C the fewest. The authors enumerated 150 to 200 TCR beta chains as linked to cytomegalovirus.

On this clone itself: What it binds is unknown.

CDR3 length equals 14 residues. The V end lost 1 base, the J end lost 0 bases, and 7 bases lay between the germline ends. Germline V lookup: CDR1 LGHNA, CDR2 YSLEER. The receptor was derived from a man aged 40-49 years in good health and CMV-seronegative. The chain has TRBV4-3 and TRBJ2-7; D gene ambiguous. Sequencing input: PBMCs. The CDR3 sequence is CASSQGPSSYEQYF. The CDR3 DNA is TGCGCCAGCAGCCAAGGTCCGAGCTCCTACGAGCAGTACTTC.